A selection of T cell receptor beta chains follows, all from one sample in a study of OX40 agonist ivuxolimab in advanced cancers. Sequencing was performed with immunoSEQ multiplex PCR; in TCRdb, only in-frame clones are kept and a portion is missing. The profile shows 35,000 to 45,000 clones, approximately 85% of them singletons. Sequenced here: CD4+ or CD8+ T cells sorted from blood, sampled in a trial of the OX40 agonist ivuxolimab. The receptors were sampled from an adult with an advanced solid tumor such as melanoma, head and neck, liver or kidney cancer. Both conserved end residues are part of each CDR3. The order of the fields is D gene, J gene, clone size, V gene, CDR3 DNA, CDR3 protein. The D gene is left open where the match is weak. A clone size is listed for some rows: how often the clone was seen (once, few, many), or a class if it is expanded.

NA	TRBJ2-7	NA	TRBV2	TGTGCCAGCAGGGGCGGTTCCTACGAGCAGTACTTC	CASRGGSYEQYF
TRBD1	TRBJ2-7	NA	TRBV7-9	TGTGCCAGCAGCTTAAAAGGAGGACAGGGTTTATACGAGCAGTACTTC	CASSLKGGQGLYEQYF
NA	TRBJ2-1	NA	TRBV14	TGTGCCAGCAGCCAAGTAATGGAGGGTGAGCAGTTCTTC	CASSQVMEGEQFF
TRBD1	TRBJ2-3	NA	TRBV9	TGTGCCAGCAGCTGGGACAGTAACACAGATACGCAGTATTTT	CASSWDSNTDTQYF
TRBD2	TRBJ2-1	NA	TRBV30	TGTGCCTGTCAAACTAGCGCATACTACAATGAGCAGTTCTTC	CACQTSAYYNEQFF
TRBD1	TRBJ2-7	NA	TRBV10-3	TGTGCCATCAGGACAGGGGGCGGGTACGAGCAGTACTTC	CAIRTGGGYEQYF
TRBD2	TRBJ2-3	NA	TRBV7-2	TGTGCCAGCAGCTTAGGGACTAGCGGGGGGGCGCGAACAGATACGCAGTATTTT	CASSLGTSGGARTDTQYF
NA	TRBJ1-5	NA	TRBV5-4	TGTGCCAGCAGCTTGGGGGCAGAGAGCAATCAGCCCCAGCATTTT	CASSLGAESNQPQHF
NA	TRBJ2-7	NA	TRBV2	TGTGCCGGCGCCTACCAACTCTACGAGCAGTACTTC	CAGAYQLYEQYF
NA	TRBJ1-5	NA	TRBV6-6	TGTGCCATCTCGGAAGGGCGGATTAATCAGCCCCAGCATTTT	CAISEGRINQPQHF
NA	TRBJ1-6	NA	TRBV19	TGTGCCAGTAGTATGATGCAGGTCAATTCACCCCTCCACTTT	CASSMMQVNSPLHF
TRBD1	TRBJ1-2	NA	TRBV6-1	TGTGCCAGCAGTGGGGGACAGGGTGTAAGTGGCTACACCTTC	CASSGGQGVSGYTF
NA	TRBJ1-3	NA	TRBV11-2	TGTGCCAGCAGCTTAAGGGTGTGGGGGCGGCCGAACTCTGGAAACACCATATATTTT	CASSLRVWGRPNSGNTIYF
NA	TRBJ2-7	NA	TRBV15	TGTGCCACCAGCAGAGGTGGAGGGACAGAGAGCGCCGGGCAGTACTTC	CATSRGGGTESAGQYF
TRBD1	TRBJ2-3	few	TRBV29-1	TGCAGCGCCTCAGGGGGCAGCACAGATACGCAGTATTTT	CSASGGSTDTQYF
NA	TRBJ2-7	NA	TRBV4-2	TGTGCCAGCAGCCAGGACGGGGCAAGCGCCTACGAGCAGTACTTC	CASSQDGASAYEQYF
NA	TRBJ1-1	few	TRBV10-2	TGCGCCAGCAGTGTCAGGACGGAAGAAGCTTTCTTT	CASSVRTEEAFF
NA	TRBJ1-2	NA	TRBV29-1	TGCAGCGTAATGCGGGGTGAAGATGGCTACACCTTC	CSVMRGEDGYTF
TRBD1	TRBJ1-1	NA	TRBV4-2	TGTGCCAGCAGCCAAAACAGGGGTATATCCGAGGCTTTCTTT	CASSQNRGISEAFF
NA	TRBJ2-5	NA	TRBV6-1	TGTGCCAGCAGACTACACAGAGCTCAAGAGACCCAGTACTTC	CASRLHRAQETQYF
TRBD1	TRBJ1-6	NA	TRBV18	TGTGCCAGCTCACCGGCTACCGGGACAGGGCTAGAGGCACCCCTCCACTTT	CASSPATGTGLEAPLHF
TRBD1	TRBJ1-2	NA	TRBV11-2	TGTGCCAGCAGCTCACTCAGGGGGGACTCCCATGGCTACACCTTC	CASSSLRGDSHGYTF
NA	TRBJ2-1	NA	TRBV6-5	TGTGCCAGCTCGAGACTAGGAAACAATGAGCAGTTCTTC	CASSRLGNNEQFF
TRBD1	TRBJ2-3	NA	TRBV11-3	TGTGCCAGCAGCAAACTTTCCGGGACAGATCCCACAGATACGCAGTATTTT	CASSKLSGTDPTDTQYF
NA	TRBJ2-2	NA	TRBV2	TGTGCCAGCAAGGGGGGGATTTCCACCGGGGAGCTGTTTTTT	CASKGGISTGELFF
NA	TRBJ2-3	NA	TRBV7-2	TGTGCCAGCAGCTTAGAGGCTACCGCGACAGATACGCAGTATTTT	CASSLEATATDTQYF
TRBD2	TRBJ2-4	NA	TRBV11-2	TGTGCCAGCAGCGCTCGGGGGGGAAAGGTAGCCAAAAACATTCAGTACTTC	CASSARGGKVAKNIQYF
TRBD1	TRBJ2-7	NA	TRBV27	TGTGCCAGCAGTTTCCTTCAGGGGGCCTACGAGCAGTACTTC	CASSFLQGAYEQYF
NA	TRBJ1-6	NA	TRBV19	TGTGCCAGTAGTATAGATGGGGGGAGCAGTTCACCCCTCCACTTT	CASSIDGGSSSPLHF
TRBD1	TRBJ2-1	NA	TRBV11-2	TGTGCCAGCATCTACACAGGGGGCAATGAGCAGTTCTTC	CASIYTGGNEQFF
TRBD2	TRBJ2-3	NA	TRBV11-2	TGTGCCAGCAACTTAGCGGGGGGGCCAACAGATACGCAGTATTTT	CASNLAGGPTDTQYF
NA	TRBJ2-5	NA	TRBV18	TGTGCCAGCTCACCCGGGCTGGGAGAGACCCAGTACTTC	CASSPGLGETQYF
TRBD2	TRBJ2-3	NA	TRBV11-2	TGTGCCAGCAGCTCTCGGGGGGGGTCTTTTACAGATACGCAGTATTTT	CASSSRGGSFTDTQYF
NA	TRBJ1-1	NA	TRBV7-9	TGTGCCAGCAGCTCACTAGGTACTGAAGCTTTCTTT	CASSSLGTEAFF
NA	TRBJ2-3	NA	TRBV14	TGTGCCAGCACCCCGCAAAACGTGGGCACAGATACGCAGTATTTT	CASTPQNVGTDTQYF
NA	TRBJ2-1	NA	TRBV5-1	TGCGCCAGCAGCTTGGATGGGGTTCTGTCTTACAATGAGCAGTTCTTC	CASSLDGVLSYNEQFF
NA	TRBJ1-5	medium-sized	TRBV6-5	TGTGCCAGCAGACACGGACAGCGGGAGAAGCCCCAGCATTTT	CASRHGQREKPQHF
TRBD1	TRBJ2-7	NA	TRBV5-6	TGTGCCAGCAGCATCCCTACAGGGGCAGGGGAGCAGTACTTC	CASSIPTGAGEQYF
NA	TRBJ2-3	few	TRBV19	TGTGCCAGTAGTAGGAAGGCCCCAGATACGCAGTATTTT	CASSRKAPDTQYF
TRBD1	TRBJ2-7	once	TRBV9	TGTGCCAGCAGCACGAGACAGGGAAACCTTTACGAGCAGTACTTC	CASSTRQGNLYEQYF
NA	TRBJ1-3	NA	TRBV10-1	TGCGCCAGCAGTGAGTCTCGGGGGAGAAACACCATATATTTT	CASSESRGRNTIYF
NA	TRBJ2-4	NA	TRBV7-2	TGTGCCAGCGGACTTGCTGCTGCCAAAAACATTCAGTACTTC	CASGLAAAKNIQYF